Included here is one TCR beta chain sequence, with context. The CDR3 contains 14 residues. The V gene lost 5 bases and the J gene lost 5 bases, with 16 bases spanning the gap. Germline V gene lookup returns CDR1 LNHDA and CDR2 SQIVND (reference sequence). Naive CD8 cells were CD45RO-negative, positively selected for CCR7, excluding terminally differentiated effector memory CD45RA+ cells. This entry is derived from a study of shared clonotypes between healthy human individuals. Original handling: ImmunoSEQ output held junction-only sequences without quality scores, so filtering differed. Using immunoSEQ multiplex PCR, the repertoire was profiled, and TCRdb retains in-frame clones only, with some absent. V, J and clone size were drawn from that table, and D and trimming were deduced from the DNA. The sample has around 2,000,000 clones, about 95% seen once.

This rearrangement joins TRBV19 to TRBJ2-7; perhaps TRBD1 as D (5 bases). The receptor was derived from a man aged 18 to 30 in good health. Sample: naive CD8+ T cells sorted from blood. The CDR3 DNA sequence: TGTGCCAGTAGTCGGCGAACCGGACACCACGAGCAGTACTTC. It codes for CASSRRTGHHEQYF.